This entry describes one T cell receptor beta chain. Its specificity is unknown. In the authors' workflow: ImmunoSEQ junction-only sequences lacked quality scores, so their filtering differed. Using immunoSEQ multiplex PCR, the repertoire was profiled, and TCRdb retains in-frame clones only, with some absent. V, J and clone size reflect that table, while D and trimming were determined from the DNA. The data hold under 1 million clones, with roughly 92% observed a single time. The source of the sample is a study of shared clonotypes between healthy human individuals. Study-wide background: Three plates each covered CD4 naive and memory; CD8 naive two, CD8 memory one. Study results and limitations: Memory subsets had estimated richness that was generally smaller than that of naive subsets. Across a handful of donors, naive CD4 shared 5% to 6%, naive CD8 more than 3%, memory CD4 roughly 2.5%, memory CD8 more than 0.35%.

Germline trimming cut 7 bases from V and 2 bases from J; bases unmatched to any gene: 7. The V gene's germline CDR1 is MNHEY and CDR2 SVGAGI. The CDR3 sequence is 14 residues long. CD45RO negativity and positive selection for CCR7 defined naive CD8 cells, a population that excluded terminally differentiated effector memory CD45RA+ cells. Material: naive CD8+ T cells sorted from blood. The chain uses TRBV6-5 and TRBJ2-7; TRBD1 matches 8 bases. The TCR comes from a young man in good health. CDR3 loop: CASNPNRGTYEQYF. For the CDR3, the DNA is TGTGCCAGCAACCCAAACAGGGGGACCTACGAGCAGTACTTC.